This entry describes one T cell receptor beta chain. As yet, its antigen is unknown. This sample was taken from a study of OX40 agonist ivuxolimab in advanced cancers. About the study: Patients assigned to dose escalation were diagnosed with hepatocellular carcinoma, melanoma, renal cell or head and neck cancer. The study's findings and limits: On average, CD8+ T cells had more expanded clones than CD4+. It was also the case that some nonresponders had low normalized T-cell clonal expansion.

TCRdb's copy holds only in-frame clones and misses some; the assay was immunoSEQ multiplex PCR. The repertoire consists of tens of thousands of clones, with 88% occurring once and the leading ten covering about 1%. The CDR3 spans 13 residues. The germline CDR1 and CDR2 sequences are SGHDT and YYEEEE. With V trimmed by 4 bases and J by 12 bases, 8 bases remained unmatched. At baseline, cycle 4 day 1, and cycle 7 day 1, blood was sampled. The V and J genes are TRBV5-6 and TRBJ2-1, with 9 positions matching TRBD1. The input for sequencing was CD4+ or CD8+ T cells sorted from blood, taken in a trial of the OX40 agonist ivuxolimab. The clonotype was recovered from an adult with an advanced solid tumor such as melanoma, head and neck, liver or kidney cancer. The CDR3 is CASSIRDRVLQFF. The CDR3 DNA sequence: TGTGCCAGCAGCATCCGGGACAGGGTTTTGCAGTTCTTC.